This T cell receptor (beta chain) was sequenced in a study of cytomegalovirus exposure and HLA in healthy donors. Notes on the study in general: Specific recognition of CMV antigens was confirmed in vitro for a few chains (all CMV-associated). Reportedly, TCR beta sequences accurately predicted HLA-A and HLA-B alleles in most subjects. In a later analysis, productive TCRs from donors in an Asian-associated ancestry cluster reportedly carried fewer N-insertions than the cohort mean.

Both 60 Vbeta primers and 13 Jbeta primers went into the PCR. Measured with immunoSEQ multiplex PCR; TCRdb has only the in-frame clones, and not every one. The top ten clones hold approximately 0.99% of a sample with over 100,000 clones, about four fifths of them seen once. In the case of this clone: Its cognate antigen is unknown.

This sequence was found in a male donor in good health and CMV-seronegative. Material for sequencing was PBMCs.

CDR3 nucleotides: TGTGCCAGCAGCGTAGCTAGGGGTGGTGGAGGCTACACCTTC. The encoded protein is CASSVARGGGGYTF. The chain recombines TRBV9 with TRBJ1-2; weak D call: TRBD1 (5 bases). The V gene lost 0 bases and the J gene lost 8 bases, with 14 bases spanning the gap. Per the germline V gene, CDR1 is SGDLS and CDR2 is YYNGEE. The CDR3 is made up of 14 amino acids.